This T cell receptor (beta chain) was found in a study of blood T cell repertoires in COVID-19. Study as a whole: Acute and convalescent COVID-19 specimens originated in the United States, Italy and Spain. The analysed material was cDNA or gDNA that came from T cells, B-cell-depleted T cells, or PBMCs.

Authors' methods: Using reference gene primer amplification, nucleated cell counts were estimated. The protocol was immunoSEQ multiplex PCR, while the TCRdb copy is restricted to in-frame clones and leaves out a portion. The V and J calls and the clone size are those of that table, but D and trimming were determined from the DNA. The sample contains 180,000 or so clones, around nine tenths of which appear only once. The CDR3 runs 13 residues. The ends were cut back, 1 base at V and 7 bases at J, with 8 bases in the middle. Looked up from germline, CDR1 is SGHTS and CDR2 is YDEGEE. This sequence joins TRBV5-8 and TRBJ2-2; possible D gene TRBD2, 5 bases. What was sequenced was peripheral blood. This TCR was recovered from a man in his 70s with acute or convalescent COVID-19. Written as DNA, the CDR3 is TGTGCCAGCAGCTTGCGGGGAGACGGGGAGCTGTTTTTT. Protein product: CASSLRGDGELFF.